The 30 T cell receptor beta chains presented below share a single source sample, sequenced in a study of graft-versus-host responses after intestinal transplantation. Clones were sequenced by immunoSEQ multiplex PCR, and TCRdb holds only the in-frame ones, with some missing. The data contain just over 15,000 clones, around 87% of them singletons. Sequencing was performed on bone marrow, taken 120 to 130 days after intestinal transplantation. The origin of the receptors is a human patient who received an intestinal transplant, so some T cells may come from the graft donor.

This chain joins TRBV23-1 and TRBJ2-7; D unclear. TRBV23-1 is designated an ORF whose function remains uncertain. The CDR3 consists of 15 residues. V lost 4 bases, J lost 2 bases, and 15 bases lay in between. The CDR3 bases are TGCGCCAGCAGTCCATTTCGGTACACCCCCTACGAGCAGTACTTC. Translating gives CASSPFRYTPYEQYF.

The chain recombines TRBV11-2 with TRBJ2-5; 7 bases match TRBD2. The CDR3 is made up of 14 amino acids. CDR1 SGHAT and CDR2 FQNNGV come from the germline V gene. V shed 5 bases, J shed 5 bases, and the junction held 8 bases outside the gene matches. This CDR3 reads CASSPQREYETQYF. In nucleotides, the CDR3 is TGTGCCAGCAGCCCCCAGCGGGAATACGAGACCCAGTACTTC.

The V gene is TRBV5-1, the J gene TRBJ1-1, with 8 bases aligning to TRBD1. This CDR3 has 12 residues. Germline V CDR1 and CDR2: SGHRS, YFSETQ. With V trimmed by 7 bases and J by 2 bases, 1 base remained unmatched. The CDR3 DNA reads TGCGCCAGCGGACAGGGCAACACTGAAGCTTTCTTT. This translates into CASGQGNTEAFF.

The rearrangement joins TRBV5-4 to TRBJ1-1; no definite D call. The CDR3 consists of 15 residues. Trimming took off 1 base at V and 3 bases at J, with 13 bases between the two ends. CDR1 SGHNT and CDR2 YYREEE come from the germline V gene (reference sequence). CDR3 coding DNA: TGTGCCAGCAGCTTGATTAGAGGCTCTGACACTGAAGCTTTCTTT. Amino acid sequence: CASSLIRGSDTEAFF.

V is TRBV4-1 and J is TRBJ2-7; D remains unclear. This CDR3 spans 15 amino acids. Germline lookup yields CDR1 MGHRA and CDR2 YSYEKL. The V and J ends lost 1 base and 0 bases respectively, with 10 bases between them. The CDR3 DNA reads TGCGCCAGCAGCCAAGTTGCGGCCAGCTCCTACGAGCAGTACTTC. Translated: CASSQVAASSYEQYF.

The chain joins TRBV7-4 to TRBJ1-1; D unclear. V was pared by 3 bases and J by 1 base, with 12 bases between. The CDR3 sequence is 15 residues long. Germline V gives CDR1 SGHVT, CDR2 SQSDAQ. CDR3 protein: CASSFRSRQNTEAFF. The CDR3 DNA is TGTGCCAGCAGCTTTAGATCGCGGCAGAACACTGAAGCTTTCTTT.

This clone has just one count. The chain has TRBV7-9 and TRBJ2-3; 8 positions match TRBD2. The CDR3 totals 15 residues. Per germline, CDR1 SEHNR and CDR2 FQNEAQ (reference sequence). After removal of 1 base from V and 5 bases from J, the junction contained 5 bases not matched to a gene. The CDR3 here is CASSLVGLGIDTQYF. The CDR3 nucleotides read TGTGCCAGCAGCTTAGTGGGACTAGGAATAGATACGCAGTATTTT.

The CDR3 region is CASRDQAGGPYEQYF. The CDR3 DNA follows: TGTGCCAGCAGGGATCAAGCGGGAGGCCCCTACGAGCAGTACTTC. The genes are TRBV6-1 and TRBJ2-7, with 9 bases matching TRBD2. Germline V gives CDR1 MNHNS, CDR2 SASEGT. After removal of 6 bases from V and 2 bases from J, the junction contained 8 bases not matched to a gene. The CDR3 consists of 15 residues.

The chain links TRBV7-8 to TRBJ2-2; D remains unclear. Germline CDR1 reads SGHVS; CDR2 reads FQNEAQ. V dropped 3 bases and J dropped 7 bases, with 12 bases sitting between them. The CDR3 has 14 amino acids. The CDR3 DNA sequence: TGTGCCAGCAGCTTCGGCAGCCTTTTCGGGGAGCTGTTTTTT. Its protein product is CASSFGSLFGELFF.

The chain combines TRBV7-2 with TRBJ2-3; TRBD2 matches at 11 bases. This CDR3 is built from 17 residues. CDR1 SGHTA and CDR2 FQGNSA come from the germline V gene. The ends lost 1 base at V and 2 bases at J; junction bases unmatched: 5. The CDR3 DNA reads TGTGCCAGCAGCTTAGGACTAGCGGGACCATTCACAGATACGCAGTATTTT. It yields the protein CASSLGLAGPFTDTQYF. Based on the CDR3 plus reference TRBV7-2 and TRBJ2-3, the full variable domain is GAGVSQSPSNKVTEKGKDVELRCDPISGHTALYWYRQSLGQGLEFLIYFQGNSAPDKSGLPSDRFSAERTGGSVSTLTIQRTQQEDSAVYLCASSLGLAGPFTDTQYFGPGTRLTVL.

The J gene is TRBJ2-7, the V gene TRBV6-1; a possible D gene is TRBD2 (6 bases). Germline CDR1 is MNHNS and CDR2 is SASEGT. Trimming removed 1 base from V and 3 bases from J, with 10 bases in between. This CDR3 spans 14 amino acids. The CDR3 is CASSEGLASYEQYF. The CDR3 DNA is TGTGCCAGCAGTGAAGGCCTAGCGAGCTACGAGCAGTACTTC.

This clone was observed a handful of times. The rearrangement links TRBV25-1 to TRBJ2-7; 7 bases fit TRBD1. The CDR3 sequence is 16 residues long. Germline V lookup: CDR1 MGHDK, CDR2 SYGVNS. V lost 6 bases and J lost 0; bases outside the gene matches: 11. CDR3 protein: CASRDLGTDSSYEQYF. CDR3 DNA sequence: TGTGCCAGCAGGGACCTCGGGACAGATAGCTCCTACGAGCAGTACTTC.

This clone was observed a handful of times. This sequence joins TRBV5-5 and TRBJ1-5; D ambiguous. In germline, CDR1 is SGHKS, CDR2 YYEKEE (reference sequence). This CDR3 is built from 14 residues. The germline V and J ends were trimmed by 0 bases and 3 bases, with 7 bases remaining between them. The CDR3 region has the DNA TGTGCCAGCAGCTTGGTCGCGCCCAATCAGCCCCAGCATTTT. Protein sequence: CASSLVAPNQPQHF.

The chain uses TRBV30 and TRBJ1-4, with D perhaps matching TRBD1 (5 bases). The CDR3 is made up of 13 amino acids. V shed 1 base and J shed 2 bases, with 5 bases lying between them. CDR1 and CDR2 from the germline V gene are GTSNPN and SVGIG (reference sequence). In DNA form, the CDR3 reads TGTGCCTGGAGTGGGGACACTAATGAAAAACTGTTTTTT. Encoded protein: CAWSGDTNEKLFF.

This sequence joins TRBV27 and TRBJ1-2; D remains unclear. Trimming took 3 bases from V and 1 from J, leaving 9 bases between them. The CDR3 consists of 14 residues. The germline gives CDR1 MNHEY, CDR2 SMNVEV (reference sequence). The CDR3 is CASSFGGSNYGYTF. DNA of the CDR3: TGTGCCAGCAGTTTCGGAGGCAGTAACTATGGCTACACCTTC.

CDR3 loop: CASSSSSNWRNTEAFF. The CDR3 DNA reads as TGTGCCAGCAGCTCGTCATCGAACTGGAGGAACACTGAAGCTTTCTTT. V usage is TRBV7-9 and J usage is TRBJ1-1; D is unclear. The CDR3 is made up of 16 amino acids. Trimming removed 4 bases at V and 1 base at J, with 16 bases between. Germline-derived CDR1 and CDR2 are SEHNR and FQNEAQ (reference sequence).

The chain carries TRBV5-6 and TRBJ2-7; 10 positions match TRBD1. Germline trimming cut 4 bases from V and 3 bases from J; bases unmatched to any gene: 7. The CDR3 is 15 amino acids. The germline V gene has CDR1 SGHDT and CDR2 YYEEEE. The CDR3: CASSEVGQGFYEQYF. The CDR3 DNA sequence: TGTGCCAGCAGCGAAGTGGGACAGGGGTTCTACGAGCAGTACTTC.

The rearrangement uses TRBV11-2 and TRBJ2-7; 7 nucleotides agree with TRBD2. Germline V CDR1 and CDR2: SGHAT, FQNNGV. The ends lost 5 bases at V and 0 bases at J; junction bases unmatched: 13. This CDR3 has 17 amino acids. The DNA for the CDR3 is TGTGCCAGCAGCCGCGGCACGGGACTACTCCTCTCCTACGAGCAGTACTTC. It translates to CASSRGTGLLLSYEQYF.

This chain connects TRBV2 to TRBJ2-1; D is perhaps TRBD2 (5 bases). V dropped 6 bases and J dropped 8 bases, with 8 bases sitting between them. CDR1 is SNHLY, CDR2 FYNNEI, per germline. The CDR3 is 11 residues long. In DNA, the CDR3 is TGTGCCAGCAGCCCGGAGGATGAGCAGTTCTTC. It specifies CASSPEDEQFF.

The gene calls are TRBV19 and TRBJ1-1, with no clear D. V gave up 1 base and J gave up 0 bases, with 6 bases separating them. The germline CDR1 and CDR2 sequences are LNHDA and SQIVND (reference sequence). The CDR3 covers 14 residues. In DNA, the CDR3 is TGTGCCAGTAGTATAGTAGGGATGAACACTGAAGCTTTCTTT. Translating gives CASSIVGMNTEAFF.

V is TRBV28 and J is TRBJ2-1, with 14 bases fitting TRBD2. This CDR3 spans 16 amino acids. Unmatched junction bases numbered 8, after V lost 5 bases and J lost 8 bases. The germline CDR1 and CDR2 sequences are MDHEN and SYDVKM. CDR3 DNA sequence: TGTGCCAGCAGTCTAGGGACTAGCGGGAGTAGCGATGAGCAGTTCTTC. This sequence encodes CASSLGTSGSSDEQFF.

This chain links TRBV14 with TRBJ2-3, with 8 bases identical to TRBD1. CDR3 length: 16 residues. J was trimmed by 3 bases and V by 4 bases; bases with no gene match: 9. Germline V gene sequence: CDR1 SGHDN, CDR2 FVKESK. The CDR3 region is CASSRQGALRTDTQYF. CDR3 sequence (DNA): TGTGCCAGCAGCCGTCAGGGGGCCTTACGTACAGATACGCAGTATTTT.

The chain employs TRBV28 and TRBJ1-2, with D unresolved. CDR1 and CDR2 from the germline V gene are MDHEN and SYDVKM. V lost 5 bases and J 2 bases, leaving 15 bases between the germline ends. This CDR3 spans 15 amino acids. This CDR3 reads CASSPAEGGNYGYTF. The CDR3, as DNA: TGTGCCAGCAGTCCGGCCGAGGGAGGGAACTATGGCTACACCTTC.

The chain uses TRBV27 and TRBJ2-7, with D unclear. Germline V gene lookup returns CDR1 MNHEY and CDR2 SMNVEV (reference sequence). This CDR3 has 15 amino acids. Trimming took 5 bases from V and 2 from J, leaving 16 bases between them. The CDR3, as DNA: TGTGCCAGCAGTCCTTTCAAAGGGTCGACCTACGAGCAGTACTTC. It specifies CASSPFKGSTYEQYF.

J is TRBJ2-5 and V is TRBV7-3; TRBD1 matches at 7 bases. Germline CDR1 and CDR2: SGHTA and FQGTGA. The CDR3 is made up of 14 amino acids. Germline trimming cut 5 bases from V and 1 base from J; bases unmatched to any gene: 4. In DNA form, the CDR3 reads TGTGCCAGCAGCCCTACAGGGGCCCAAGAGACCCAGTACTTC. This gives the protein CASSPTGAQETQYF.

This clone has just one count. V is TRBV7-2 and J is TRBJ2-3, with no clear D. The CDR3 spans 13 residues. CDR1 is SGHTA, CDR2 FQGNSA, per germline. Trimming removed 3 bases from V and 0 bases from J, with 4 bases in between. This CDR3 reads CASSFLSTDTQYF. DNA for the CDR3: TGTGCCAGCAGCTTTCTTAGCACAGATACGCAGTATTTT.

The V gene is TRBV2, the J gene TRBJ2-5; 9 positions agree with TRBD1. This CDR3 comprises 15 residues. Germline trimming cut 2 bases from V and 5 bases from J; bases unmatched to any gene: 6. Germline V lookup: CDR1 SNHLY, CDR2 FYNNEI. CDR3 residues: CASSELDRGTETQYF. CDR3 bases: TGTGCCAGCAGTGAATTGGACAGGGGCACTGAGACCCAGTACTTC.

The rearrangement uses TRBV15 and TRBJ1-4; D remains ambiguous. Germline lookup yields CDR1 LNHNV and CDR2 YYDKDF (reference sequence). V was pared by 6 bases and J by 5 bases, with 16 bases between. The CDR3 runs to 15 residues. Here the CDR3 reads CATRAERHPNEKLFF. The CDR3 DNA sequence: TGTGCCACCAGAGCTGAAAGACACCCGAATGAAAAACTGTTTTTT.

The rearrangement links TRBV7-8 to TRBJ2-3, with a weak D call TRBD1 (5 bases). V lost 4 bases and J lost 10, with 18 bases in between. Looked up from germline, CDR1 is SGHVS and CDR2 is FQNEAQ. The CDR3 contains 14 residues. CDR3 coding DNA: TGTGCCAGCAGCTCCCCGTTGGGGCCCACCCCGCAGTATTTT. Its translation: CASSSPLGPTPQYF.

V is TRBV7-9 and J is TRBJ2-3; TRBD2 might be the D (6 bases). From germline, CDR1 is SEHNR and CDR2 FQNEAQ (reference sequence). CDR3 length: 16 residues. Trimming took off 4 bases at V and 6 bases at J, with 20 bases between the two ends. DNA of the CDR3: TGTGCCAGCAGCTCCCGACTAGTTACCCCAATTGATACGCAGTATTTT. Translating it yields CASSSRLVTPIDTQYF.